The entry below describes one TCR beta chain. Its specificity is not known. The sample comes from a study of cytotoxic CD8 clonotypes in ibrutinib-treated CLL. Regarding the study as a whole: Rising at ibrutinib response, clonality subsequently fell back toward baseline at progression.

This CDR3 is built from 15 residues. V trimming: 8 bases; J trimming: 1 base; junction bases outside the gene matches: 10. The V gene's germline CDR1 is LNHDA and CDR2 SQIVND (reference sequence). This table comes from immunoSEQ multiplex PCR, and its TCRdb copy is limited to in-frame clones, with some not included. The table lists 110,000 to 150,000 clones, about 79% of them singletons, with about 13% in the top ten. The receptor was isolated from a human donor with chronic lymphocytic leukemia. This chain uses TRBV19 with TRBJ1-1; TRBD1 matches 7 bases. The sequencing here drew on PBMCs, taken after 12 months of ibrutinib treatment. The CDR3 loop is CASQREGQTNTEAFF. The DNA for the CDR3 is TGTGCCAGTCAGAGAGAGGGACAGACGAACACTGAAGCTTTCTTT.